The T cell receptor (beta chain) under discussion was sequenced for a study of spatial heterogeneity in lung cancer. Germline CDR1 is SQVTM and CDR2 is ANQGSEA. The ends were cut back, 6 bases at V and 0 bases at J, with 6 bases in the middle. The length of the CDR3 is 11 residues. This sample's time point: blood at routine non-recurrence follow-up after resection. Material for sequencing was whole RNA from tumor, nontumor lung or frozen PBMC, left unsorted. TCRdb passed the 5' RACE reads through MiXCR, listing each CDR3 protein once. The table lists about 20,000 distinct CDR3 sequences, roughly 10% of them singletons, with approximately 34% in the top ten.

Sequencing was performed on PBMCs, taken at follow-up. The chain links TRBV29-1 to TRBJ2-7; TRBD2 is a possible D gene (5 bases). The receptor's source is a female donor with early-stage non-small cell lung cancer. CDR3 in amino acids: CSVGSSYEQYF. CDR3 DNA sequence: TGCAGCGTGGGGAGCTCCTACGAGCAGTACTTC.